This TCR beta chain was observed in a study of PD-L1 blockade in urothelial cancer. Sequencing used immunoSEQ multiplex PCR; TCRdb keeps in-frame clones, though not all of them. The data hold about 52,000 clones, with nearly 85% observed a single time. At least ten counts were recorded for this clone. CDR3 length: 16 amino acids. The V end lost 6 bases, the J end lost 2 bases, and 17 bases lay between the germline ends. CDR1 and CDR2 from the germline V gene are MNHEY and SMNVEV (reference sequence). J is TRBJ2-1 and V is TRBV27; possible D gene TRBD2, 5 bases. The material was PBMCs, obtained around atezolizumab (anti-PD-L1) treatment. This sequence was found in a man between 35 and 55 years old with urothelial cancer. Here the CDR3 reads CASSFRGLRAYNEQFF. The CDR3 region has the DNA TGTGCCAGCAGCTTCCGTGGGTTGCGGGCCTACAATGAGCAGTTCTTC.